Sequencing of this T cell receptor beta chain was carried out in a study of shared clonotypes between healthy human individuals. Across the study: Samples came from a couple of female and a few male donors aged 18 to 49.

Genomic DNA of each subset was evenly split across several immunoSEQ plates. As handled by the study authors: ImmunoSEQ output held junction-only sequences without quality scores, so filtering differed. Produced via immunoSEQ multiplex PCR; TCRdb's table is partial and in-frame only. V and J calls plus clone size are reproduced from that table; the DNA served to infer D and trimming. Of approximately 340,000 clones listed, about 73% are singletons. The CDR3 sequence is 15 residues long. V lost 0 bases and J lost 3; bases outside the gene matches: 5. CDR1 is MGHRA, CDR2 YSYEKL, per germline. The specimen was memory CD4+ T cells sorted from blood. As to subset: CD45RA-negative fraction. This receptor was identified in a man in his thirties or forties in good health. The chain links TRBV4-1 to TRBJ2-7; TRBD2 aligns across 7 bases. CDR3 nucleotides: TGCGCCAGCAGCCAAGAGTCATCTAGCGGCTACGAGCAGTACTTC. This sequence encodes CASSQESSSGYEQYF.